A single sample is the source of the 9 T cell receptor beta chains below, sequenced in a study of T cell repertoires in cytomegalovirus infection. TCRdb redid the calling of the reads with MiXCR, one entry per CDR3 protein. This sample has some 700,000 distinct CDR3 sequences, with around 30% found just once. These receptors are not linked to any known antigen. Sequences were derived from cultured PBMCs, sampled from culture after CMV antigen stimulation. All receptors derive from a human donor in good health (CMV status not recorded). Some clones in this sample may be carry-over from other donors' samples.

This clonotype was observed a handful of times. The chain links TRBV19 to TRBJ1-5; TRBD1 is a possible D gene (5 bases). The CDR3 length is 13 residues. Per the germline V gene, CDR1 is LNHDA and CDR2 is SQIVND (reference sequence). The germline V and J ends were trimmed by 1 base and 7 bases, with 8 bases remaining between them. CDR3 protein: CASSIVRGQPQHF. Here the CDR3 DNA reads TGTGCCAGTAGTATAGTGCGGGGCCAGCCCCAGCATTTT.

The chain links TRBV12-3 or TRBV12-4 to TRBJ2-3; weak D call: TRBD1 (5 bases). The CDR3 spans 13 residues. V lost 7 bases and J lost 4, with 12 bases in between. The CDR3 is CASTPGAADTQYF. For the CDR3, the DNA is TGTGCCAGCACCCCTGGGGCGGCAGATACGCAGTATTTT.

This clonotype was found once. This sequence joins TRBV10-3 and TRBJ2-2; D possibly corresponds to TRBD1 (5 bases). Germline lookup yields CDR1 ENHRY and CDR2 SYGVKD. Trimming took off 2 bases at V and 7 bases at J, with 11 bases between the two ends. CDR3 length: 14 amino acids. Here the CDR3 DNA reads TGTGCCATCAGTGAGGAGTGGACACTCGGGGAGCTGTTTTTT. Amino acid sequence: CAISEEWTLGELFF.

This clonotype was seen a handful of times. The chain couples TRBV6-6 to TRBJ1-1, with D tentatively TRBD1 (5 bases). Germline assignment: CDR1 MNHNY and CDR2 SVGAGI (reference sequence). The CDR3 runs 15 residues. The V gene lost 7 bases and the J gene lost 7 bases, with 22 bases spanning the gap. The CDR3 spells CASNKGTGTGLEAFF. In DNA form, the CDR3 reads TGTGCCAGCAATAAAGGGACCGGAACCGGCCTTGAAGCTTTCTTT.

The CDR3 coding sequence is TGTGCCAGCAGCTTAGCCCTCGGACAGGGGGCCTATGAGCAGTTCTTC. This encodes CASSLALGQGAYEQFF. V and J are TRBV11-2 and TRBJ2-1, with 11 positions matching TRBD1. Trimming took 1 base from V and 8 from J; bases not matched to a gene: 7. The CDR3 loop spans 16 amino acids. The V gene's germline CDR1 is SGHAT and CDR2 FQNNGV.

In its sample, this clonotype was seen a few times. The rearrangement links TRBV6-2 or TRBV6-3 to TRBJ2-1; maybe TRBD1 (5 bases). The CDR3 extends over 15 amino acids. Germline-derived CDR1 and CDR2 are MNHEY and SVGEGT. The V gene lost 4 bases and the J gene lost 7 bases, with 17 bases spanning the gap. The CDR3 DNA reads TGTGCCAGCAGTTCGACGAGACAGAATCCTAATGAGCAGTTCTTC. This gives the protein CASSSTRQNPNEQFF.

This clonotype was counted between two and nine times. This chain joins TRBV9 and TRBJ2-3; the match to TRBD2 covers 8 bases. The CDR3 contains 15 residues. Germline CDR1 reads SGDLS; CDR2 reads YYNGEE. The V and J ends lost 4 bases and 1 base, in that order; junction bases with no gene match: 5. The CDR3 coding sequence is TGTGCCAGCAGCATCTTTAGCGGGGGCACAGATACGCAGTATTTT. Protein product: CASSIFSGGTDTQYF.

This rearrangement joins TRBV20-1 to TRBJ2-7, with D possibly called TRBD1 or TRBD2 (5 bases each). CDR1 and CDR2 (germline): DFQATT, SNEGSKA (reference sequence). The CDR3 covers 13 residues. The V gene lost 6 bases and the J gene lost 1 base, with 13 bases spanning the gap. CDR3 bases: TGCAGTGCATTCTGGGACCCTTCCTACGAGCAGTACTTC. Translation: CSAFWDPSYEQYF.

The chain couples TRBV7-7 to TRBJ2-5, with 11 bases lining up with TRBD2. CDR1 is SSHAT, CDR2 FNYEAQ, per germline (reference sequence). V was pared by 2 bases and J by 3 bases, with 5 bases of the junction left unmatched. The CDR3 contains 16 residues. Here the CDR3 DNA reads TGTGCCAGCAGCTTAATAGCGGGGGGGAGTGAAGAGACCCAGTACTTC. Translation gives CASSLIAGGSEETQYF. Filled out from reference TRBV7-7 and TRBJ2-5, the complete variable domain reads GAGVSQSPRYKVTKRGQDVTLRCDPISSHATLYWYQQALGQGPEFLTYFNYEAQPDKSGLPSDRFSAERPEGSISTLTIQRTEQRDSAMYRCASSLIAGGSEETQYFGPGTRLLVL.